These 29 T cell receptor beta chains were sequenced from one sample in a study of OX40 agonist ivuxolimab in advanced cancers. Measured with immunoSEQ multiplex PCR; TCRdb has only the in-frame clones, and not every one. The table includes roughly 64,000 clones, about 83% detected once. Material: CD4+ or CD8+ T cells sorted from blood, obtained in a trial of the OX40 agonist ivuxolimab. These receptors were taken from an adult with an advanced solid tumor such as melanoma, head and neck, liver or kidney cancer.

V and J are TRBV4-1 and TRBJ2-4; TRBD1 matches at 8 bases. The V segment lost 0 bases and the J segment 1 base; nucleotides outside the gene matches: 11. The CDR3 sequence is 19 residues long. Per the germline V gene, CDR1 is MGHRA and CDR2 is YSYEKL. The CDR3: CASSQDPGGLPRAKNIQYF. The CDR3 nucleotides are TGCGCCAGCAGCCAAGATCCAGGGGGCCTACCTCGCGCCAAAAACATTCAGTACTTC.

This rearrangement joins TRBV9 to TRBJ2-7; the match to TRBD1 covers 9 bases. CDR1 and CDR2 from the germline V gene are SGDLS and YYNGEE. The CDR3 has 14 residues. The V segment lost 3 bases and the J segment 6 bases; nucleotides outside the gene matches: 7. The CDR3 coding sequence is TGTGCCAGCAGCGCGCCGGGACAGGGAACCGAGCAGTACTTC. Translation: CASSAPGQGTEQYF.

This clone was recorded once. The chain has TRBV27 and TRBJ1-1, with TRBD1 as a possible D gene (6 bases). The ends were cut back, 5 bases at V and 5 bases at J, with 18 bases in the middle. The CDR3 runs to 15 residues. Germline values: CDR1 MNHEY, CDR2 SMNVEV (reference sequence). CDR3 protein: CASSVRGLTSTEAFF. CDR3 sequence (DNA): TGTGCCAGCAGTGTGAGGGGGTTAACTTCGACTGAAGCTTTCTTT.

The J gene is TRBJ2-4, the V gene TRBV10-3; D is uncertain. Looked up from germline, CDR1 is ENHRY and CDR2 is SYGVKD. This CDR3 region has 14 residues. V lost 8 bases and J 3 bases, leaving 14 bases between the germline ends. CDR3 sequence: CAISPMLDKNIQYF. As DNA, the CDR3 is TGTGCCATCTCCCCGATGCTAGACAAAAACATTCAGTACTTC.

This chain joins TRBV27 and TRBJ1-1; 10 positions agree with TRBD1. Looked up from germline, CDR1 is MNHEY and CDR2 is SMNVEV (reference sequence). The CDR3 extends over 13 amino acids. V was pared by 6 bases and J by 6 bases, with 4 bases of the junction left unmatched. The CDR3 reads CASRSGQGAEAFF. CDR3 in DNA: TGTGCCAGCAGATCAGGACAGGGGGCTGAAGCTTTCTTT.

This clone was picked up one time. V gene TRBV5-1 combines with J gene TRBJ1-2; 7 bases are a match to TRBD1. The CDR3 is made up of 13 amino acids. The ends lost 2 bases at V and 8 bases at J; junction bases unmatched: 6. CDR1 and CDR2 (germline): SGHRS, YFSETQ. The CDR3 DNA follows: TGCGCCAGCAGCTTTACAGGGGCATGGGGCTACACCTTC. Translating gives CASSFTGAWGYTF.

The chain couples TRBV2 to TRBJ2-5; D is ambiguous. Germline V gene data show CDR1 as SNHLY and CDR2 as FYNNEI. The CDR3 totals 14 residues. V gave up 2 bases and J gave up 3 bases, with 10 bases separating them. CDR3 in DNA: TGTGCCAGCAGTGAAATCTCCACAGAAGAGACCCAGTACTTC. Residues: CASSEISTEETQYF.

The V and J genes are TRBV7-2 and TRBJ2-3; 9 bases match TRBD1. Trimming cost V 6 bases and J 1 base; bases outside gene matches: 5. This CDR3 comprises 15 residues. Germline V gene sequence: CDR1 SGHTA, CDR2 FQGNSA. The CDR3 region has the DNA TGTGCCAGCAGTATCCGGACAGGGGGCACAGATACGCAGTATTTT. Protein product: CASSIRTGGTDTQYF. Based on the CDR3 plus reference TRBV7-2 and TRBJ2-3, the full variable domain is GAGVSQSPSNKVTEKGKDVELRCDPISGHTALYWYRQSLGQGLEFLIYFQGNSAPDKSGLPSDRFSAERTGGSVSTLTIQRTQQEDSAVYLCASSIRTGGTDTQYFGPGTRLTVL.

The J gene is TRBJ1-2, the V gene TRBV5-6, with 8 bases matching TRBD1. J gave up 2 bases and V 0 bases, and 6 bases lay outside the gene matches. The CDR3 contains 16 residues. The germline V gene encodes CDR1 SGHDT and CDR2 YYEEEE. CDR3 amino acids: CASSLAPDRANYGYTF. The DNA of the CDR3 is TGTGCCAGCAGCTTGGCTCCGGACAGGGCCAACTATGGCTACACCTTC.

This chain connects TRBV28 to TRBJ1-1; 8 nucleotides match TRBD1. With 5 bases clipped from V and 4 bases from J, the junction kept 12 bases outside the gene matches. Per the germline V gene, CDR1 is MDHEN and CDR2 is SYDVKM. This CDR3 has 16 residues. Here the CDR3 reads CASSPQRAGGFTEAFF. CDR3 nucleotide sequence: TGTGCCAGCAGTCCGCAACGGGCAGGGGGCTTCACTGAAGCTTTCTTT. Full variable domain (rest looked up from reference TRBV28 and TRBJ1-1): DVKVTQSSRYLVKRTGEKVFLECVQDMDHENMFWYRQDPGLGLRLIYFSYDVKMKEKGDIPEGYSVSREKKERFSLILESASTNQTSMYLCASSPQRAGGFTEAFFGQGTRLTVV.

This chain joins TRBV12-5 and TRBJ2-7; 9 nucleotides line up with TRBD1. J was trimmed by 2 bases and V by 0 bases; bases with no gene match: 5. Germline CDR1 is LGHNT and CDR2 is FRNRAP. The CDR3 totals 16 residues. The DNA of the CDR3 is TGTGCTAGTGGTTTGGTAACGGGGACAGGGCCCTACGAGCAGTACTTC. Residues: CASGLVTGTGPYEQYF.

This rearrangement joins TRBV19 to TRBJ2-7; 9 nucleotides line up with TRBD1. Germline lookup yields CDR1 LNHDA and CDR2 SQIVND (reference sequence). Trimming cost V 3 bases and J 2 bases; bases outside gene matches: 5. CDR3 length: 15 amino acids. In DNA, the CDR3 is TGTGCCAGTAGTATTACAGGGGGCGCCCCCTACGAGCAGTACTTC. As protein: CASSITGGAPYEQYF.

The genes are TRBV29-1 and TRBJ2-5; 10 bases line up with TRBD2. Trimming at V came to 6 bases and at J to 2 bases, leaving 6 bases not matched to a gene. This CDR3 comprises 14 residues. CDR1 and CDR2 from the germline V gene are SQVTM and ANQGSEA. The CDR3 spells CSVLKREGQETQYF. The CDR3 nucleotides are TGCAGCGTACTTAAGCGGGAGGGACAAGAGACCCAGTACTTC.

The J gene is TRBJ2-7, the V gene TRBV19; TRBD1 matches 10 bases. CDR1 is LNHDA, CDR2 SQIVND, per germline (reference sequence). The ends lost 5 bases at V and 2 bases at J; junction bases unmatched: 6. The CDR3 is 15 residues long. The CDR3: CASSVRQGAAYEQYF. In DNA form, the CDR3 reads TGTGCCAGTAGTGTTAGACAGGGGGCGGCCTACGAGCAGTACTTC.

V is TRBV5-1 and J is TRBJ2-7; D is ambiguous. The ends were cut back, 6 bases at V and 2 bases at J, with 15 bases in the middle. The CDR3 covers 14 residues. The germline V gene has CDR1 SGHRS and CDR2 YFSETQ. The CDR3 sequence is CASTPRGRAYEQYF. In DNA form, the CDR3 reads TGCGCCAGCACCCCCAGAGGCAGAGCCTACGAGCAGTACTTC.

This clone showed up just a few times. The V call is TRBV27, the J call TRBJ1-2; D is unclear. The V gene's germline CDR1 is MNHEY and CDR2 SMNVEV (reference sequence). Trimming cost V 8 bases and J 8 bases, with 15 bases left between them. The CDR3 spans 12 residues. The CDR3 DNA follows: TGTGCCAGCGGGTCTGGGTCGCGGGGCTACACCTTC. It yields the protein CASGSGSRGYTF.

V and J are TRBV27 and TRBJ2-7, with unresolved D. Trimming cost V 5 bases and J 2 bases, with 10 bases left between them. This CDR3 has 13 amino acids. Germline V gives CDR1 MNHEY, CDR2 SMNVEV (reference sequence). CDR3 in amino acids: CASSPYPPYEQYF. The CDR3 coding sequence is TGTGCCAGCAGTCCCTACCCTCCCTACGAGCAGTACTTC.

About this clone: Other nucleotide sequences in the sample specify the same CDR3. The V and J genes are TRBV7-3 and TRBJ2-7; D possibly corresponds to TRBD1 (6 bases). CDR3 size: 14 residues. Trimming took off 0 bases at V and 1 base at J, with 7 bases between the two ends. Germline values: CDR1 SGHTA, CDR2 FQGTGA. The chain's CDR3 is CASSLTGTSYEQYF. CDR3 nucleotides: TGTGCCAGCAGCTTAACGGGGACATCCTACGAGCAGTACTTC.

The genes are TRBV19 and TRBJ1-4; a possible D gene is TRBD1 (5 bases). Trimming left V 0 bases short and J 7 bases short, with 15 bases between. The CDR3 extends over 16 amino acids. Germline V gives CDR1 LNHDA, CDR2 SQIVND (reference sequence). This CDR3 is CASSIDPGGFGEKLFF. CDR3 DNA: TGTGCCAGTAGTATAGATCCGGGGGGATTCGGTGAAAAACTGTTTTTT.

The gene calls are TRBV2 and TRBJ1-1; no clear D. CDR3 length: 11 residues. Between the trimmed V and J ends, which lost 4 bases and 6 bases, there was a span of 6 bases. The germline V gene has CDR1 SNHLY and CDR2 FYNNEI. CDR3: CASSVVAEAFF. The CDR3 DNA sequence: TGTGCCAGCAGTGTGGTTGCTGAAGCTTTCTTT.

The gene calls are TRBV7-2 and TRBJ2-1; D may be TRBD1 (5 bases). The CDR3 has 14 amino acids. V was shortened by 6 bases and J by 7 bases, with 16 bases between the two germline ends. From germline, CDR1 is SGHTA and CDR2 FQGNSA. Here the CDR3 DNA reads TGTGCCAGCAGTAGGGGCGGCGCACAAAATGAGCAGTTCTTC. The encoded protein is CASSRGGAQNEQFF. Combining the CDR3 with reference TRBV7-2 and TRBJ2-1 gives the whole variable domain GAGVSQSPSNKVTEKGKDVELRCDPISGHTALYWYRQSLGQGLEFLIYFQGNSAPDKSGLPSDRFSAERTGGSVSTLTIQRTQQEDSAVYLCASSRGGAQNEQFFGPGTRLTVL.

This rearrangement joins TRBV2 to TRBJ1-3; possibly TRBD1 for D (6 bases). CDR1 is SNHLY, CDR2 FYNNEI, per germline. The CDR3 is 15 residues long. With 10 bases removed from V and 0 bases from J, the gap between germline ends came to 16 bases. CDR3 nucleotide sequence: TGTGCCACCCCTTCCAGGGGAGCCTCTGGAAACACCATATATTTT. This translates into CATPSRGASGNTIYF.

This chain joins TRBV5-4 and TRBJ2-1; 8 nucleotides agree with TRBD2. Trimming took 0 bases from V and 6 from J; bases not matched to a gene: 11. The CDR3 totals 17 residues. Per the germline V gene, CDR1 is SGHNT and CDR2 is YYREEE (reference sequence). This CDR3 reads CASSLGPLAGNINEQFF. CDR3 nucleotides: TGTGCCAGCAGCTTGGGCCCCTTAGCGGGAAACATCAATGAGCAGTTCTTC.

The genes are TRBV6-6 and TRBJ1-5, with D possibly TRBD1 on 6 matching bases. Trimming stripped 2 bases from V and 4 bases from J, with 12 bases between. This CDR3 contains 15 residues. Per germline, CDR1 MNHNY and CDR2 SVGAGI (reference sequence). The CDR3 DNA reads TGTGCCAGCAGTTACATCGGTAGGGGGAATCAGCCCCAGCATTTT. Translating gives CASSYIGRGNQPQHF.

The chain uses TRBV9 and TRBJ1-2; unclear D gene. V was trimmed by 0 bases and J by 2 bases, leaving 5 bases between them. The CDR3 is made up of 13 amino acids. CDR1 is SGDLS, CDR2 YYNGEE, per germline. CDR3 loop: CASSVAVNYGYTF. CDR3 DNA sequence: TGTGCCAGCAGCGTAGCGGTGAACTATGGCTACACCTTC.

In this sample, this clone turned up a few times. The chain employs TRBV11-3 and TRBJ1-1; no definite D call. The CDR3 runs 15 residues. Germline CDR1 and CDR2: SGHNT and YENEEA. Trimming cost V 3 bases and J 3 bases, with 14 bases left between them. The CDR3 sequence is CASSFGVGKDTEAFF. CDR3 sequence (DNA): TGTGCCAGCAGCTTCGGTGTGGGTAAGGACACTGAAGCTTTCTTT.

CDR3 bases: TGTGCCAGCAGCCTAACAGGGAATCGCCATGAAAAACTGTTTTTT. Amino acids: CASSLTGNRHEKLFF. This sequence joins TRBV7-9 and TRBJ1-4; TRBD1 might be the D (6 bases). CDR1 is SEHNR, CDR2 FQNEAQ, per germline (reference sequence). The CDR3 is made up of 15 amino acids. The V end was cut by 5 bases, the J end by 6 bases, with 16 bases between.

The rearrangement links TRBV6-1 to TRBJ1-5; D possibly corresponds to TRBD1 (5 bases). Germline V lookup: CDR1 MNHNS, CDR2 SASEGT. The V and J ends lost 4 bases and 6 bases respectively, with 13 bases between them. The CDR3 is 14 residues long. The CDR3 region is CASSVSGKGQPQHF. The CDR3 DNA reads as TGTGCCAGCAGTGTCTCAGGGAAGGGTCAGCCCCAGCATTTT.

The sample holds one count of this clone. The gene calls are TRBV4-1 and TRBJ2-1, with no clear D. This CDR3 comprises 13 residues. The V end was cut by 1 base, the J end by 10 bases, with 11 bases between. The germline CDR1 and CDR2 sequences are MGHRA and YSYEKL. The CDR3 DNA reads TGCGCCAGCAGCCAAGTCCTACTATCGGAGCAGTTCTTC. Translated: CASSQVLLSEQFF.